This T cell receptor beta chain was sequenced for a study of shared T cell receptors in the human thymus. Trimming removed 0 bases from V and 5 bases from J, with 17 bases in between. The CDR3 covers 17 residues. The germline CDR1 and CDR2 sequences are SGDLS and YYNGEE. Assay: immunoSEQ multiplex PCR; the TCRdb copy retains only in-frame clones and omits some. The sample yields some 640,000 clones, about 90% seen once. In addition, the sample was reused for a study of human thymus T cells. From that second work: Healthy Finnish infants undergoing corrective surgery for congenital heart defects were used as donors. Thymus tissue was removed during corrective cardiac surgery. It looked as if thymic and blood repertoires used V and J genes in a biased way. Unrelated people showed highly overlapping thymic repertoires, related research reported.

The source is a boy younger than two with a congenital heart defect. J is TRBJ2-2 and V is TRBV9; D gene unclear. Sequencing was performed on thymocytes. In DNA form, the CDR3 reads TGTGCCAGCAGCGTAGGCCTACCTCCCCGCCCGACCGGGGAGCTGTTTTTT. Its protein is CASSVGLPPRPTGELFF.